A selection of T cell receptor beta chains follows, all from one sample in a study of shared clonotypes between healthy human individuals. Assay: immunoSEQ multiplex PCR; the TCRdb copy retains only in-frame clones and omits some. This table has around 2.5 million clones, over 85% appearing once. Sequenced sample: naive CD4+ T cells from PBMCs. These receptors all stem from a man younger than 30 in good health. Some clones in this sample may be carry-over from other donors' samples. The CDR3 runs from the conserved cysteine through the conserved F or W. Fields, in order: clone size, J gene, D gene, V gene, CDR3 length, CDR3 protein, CDR3 DNA. The D gene is left open where the match is weak. Size is stated for part of the rows, as once, few or many counts, or as a class when the clone is expanded.

abundance: once
j_gene: TRBJ2-3
d_gene: .
v_gene: TRBV5-1
len: 16
CDR3aa: CASSRKPPRLTDTQYF
CDR3nt: TGCGCCAGCAGCCGAAAACCTCCTAGACTGACAGATACGCAGTATTTT

abundance: .
j_gene: TRBJ2-5
d_gene: .
v_gene: TRBV29-1
len: 12
CDR3aa: CSVAAGPETQYF
CDR3nt: TGCAGCGTTGCCGCAGGGCCAGAGACCCAGTACTTC

abundance: .
j_gene: TRBJ1-2
d_gene: .
v_gene: TRBV28
len: 14
CDR3aa: CASSLTGFEYGYTF
CDR3nt: TGTGCCAGCAGTTTGACAGGATTTGAGTATGGCTACACCTTC

abundance: few
j_gene: TRBJ1-1
d_gene: .
v_gene: TRBV19
len: 14
CDR3aa: CASSTGSGGLEAFF
CDR3nt: TGTGCCAGTAGTACTGGTTCCGGTGGTCTTGAAGCTTTCTTT

abundance: .
j_gene: TRBJ2-7
d_gene: .
v_gene: TRBV11-2
len: 17
CDR3aa: CASSLSEGARTLYEQYF
CDR3nt: TGTGCCAGCAGCTTATCGGAGGGGGCCCGTACCTTATACGAGCAGTACTTC

abundance: .
j_gene: TRBJ2-4
d_gene: TRBD1
v_gene: TRBV5-4
len: 13
CDR3aa: CASRTGTEGIQYF
CDR3nt: TGTGCCAGCAGAACCGGGACAGAGGGGATTCAGTACTTC

abundance: .
j_gene: TRBJ1-1
d_gene: .
v_gene: TRBV18
len: 15
CDR3aa: CASSPREAVGDEAFF
CDR3nt: TGTGCCAGCTCACCACGGGAGGCAGTTGGCGATGAAGCTTTCTTT

abundance: few
j_gene: TRBJ1-2
d_gene: TRBD1
v_gene: TRBV28
len: 15
CDR3aa: CASSRGDRGAGGYTF
CDR3nt: TGTGCCAGCAGTAGGGGAGACAGGGGAGCAGGCGGCTACACCTTC

abundance: once
j_gene: TRBJ2-7
d_gene: .
v_gene: TRBV5-1
len: 14
CDR3aa: CASTTGSGWHEQYF
CDR3nt: TGCGCCAGCACGACCGGGTCGGGATGGCACGAGCAGTACTTC

abundance: .
j_gene: TRBJ1-1
d_gene: .
v_gene: TRBV5-1
len: 18
CDR3aa: CASSLRPRGVGMNTEAFF
CDR3nt: TGCGCCAGCAGCTTGCGGCCCCGGGGGGTAGGAATGAACACTGAAGCTTTCTTT

abundance: .
j_gene: TRBJ2-7
d_gene: TRBD2
v_gene: TRBV27
len: 15
CDR3aa: CASRTTSGGPYEQYF
CDR3nt: TGTGCCAGCAGAACGACTAGCGGGGGACCTTACGAGCAGTACTTC

abundance: once
j_gene: TRBJ1-2
d_gene: TRBD1
v_gene: TRBV28
len: 16
CDR3aa: CASSPTWGTGKRGYTF
CDR3nt: TGTGCCAGCAGTCCGACCTGGGGGACAGGGAAGCGTGGCTACACCTTC

abundance: .
j_gene: TRBJ2-1
d_gene: .
v_gene: TRBV5-1
len: 14
CDR3aa: CASSRGQLYNEQFF
CDR3nt: TGCGCCAGCAGCCGCGGACAACTCTACAATGAGCAGTTCTTC

abundance: .
j_gene: TRBJ1-2
d_gene: TRBD1
v_gene: TRBV30
len: 13
CDR3aa: CAWRPQGAIGYTF
CDR3nt: TGTGCCTGGAGGCCTCAGGGGGCCATCGGCTACACCTTC

abundance: .
j_gene: TRBJ1-2
d_gene: TRBD1
v_gene: TRBV11-2
len: 16
CDR3aa: CASSLVTGPLDYGYTF
CDR3nt: TGTGCCAGCAGCTTAGTGACAGGGCCCCTGGACTATGGCTACACCTTC

abundance: .
j_gene: TRBJ1-5
d_gene: .
v_gene: TRBV28
len: 14
CDR3aa: CASSLATVVRPQHF
CDR3nt: TGTGCCAGCAGTTTGGCGACAGTAGTACGTCCCCAGCATTTT

abundance: .
j_gene: TRBJ1-1
d_gene: .
v_gene: TRBV6-5
len: 14
CDR3aa: CASATLGANTEAFF
CDR3nt: TGTGCCAGCGCAACTTTAGGGGCGAACACTGAAGCTTTCTTT

abundance: .
j_gene: TRBJ2-7
d_gene: .
v_gene: TRBV7-3
len: 11
CDR3aa: CASSGPHEQYF
CDR3nt: TGTGCCAGCAGCGGCCCTCACGAGCAGTACTTC

abundance: .
j_gene: TRBJ2-1
d_gene: .
v_gene: TRBV14
len: 16
CDR3aa: CASSWGRASSYNEQFF
CDR3nt: TGTGCCAGCAGCTGGGGTCGGGCGAGCTCCTACAATGAGCAGTTCTTC

abundance: .
j_gene: TRBJ1-3
d_gene: .
v_gene: TRBV4-2
len: 17
CDR3aa: CASSQDTAQYSGNTIYF
CDR3nt: TGTGCCAGCAGCCAAGATACGGCGCAGTACTCTGGAAACACCATATATTTT

abundance: once
j_gene: TRBJ2-7
d_gene: .
v_gene: TRBV5-1
len: 13
CDR3aa: CASRRTDSYEQYF
CDR3nt: TGCGCCAGCAGGAGGACGGACTCCTACGAGCAGTACTTC

abundance: few
j_gene: TRBJ2-2
d_gene: TRBD1
v_gene: TRBV30
len: 13
CDR3aa: CALDRDNTGELFF
CDR3nt: TGTGCCTTGGACAGGGACAACACCGGGGAGCTGTTTTTT

abundance: .
j_gene: TRBJ1-3
d_gene: .
v_gene: TRBV5-1
len: 15
CDR3aa: CASSYGDGPRNTIYF
CDR3nt: TGCGCCAGCAGCTACGGGGACGGACCGAGGAACACCATATATTTT

abundance: .
j_gene: TRBJ2-4
d_gene: .
v_gene: TRBV19
len: 16
CDR3aa: CASSIVTGRAKNIQYF
CDR3nt: TGTGCCAGTAGTATAGTCACAGGGCGGGCCAAAAACATTCAGTACTTC

abundance: .
j_gene: TRBJ1-1
d_gene: .
v_gene: TRBV7-2
len: 14
CDR3aa: CASSLSSGNTEAFF
CDR3nt: TGTGCCAGCAGCTTATCGTCAGGGAACACTGAAGCTTTCTTT

abundance: .
j_gene: TRBJ2-5
d_gene: .
v_gene: TRBV27
len: 13
CDR3aa: CASSPSGVQTQYF
CDR3nt: TGTGCCAGCAGTCCCTCCGGGGTTCAGACCCAGTACTTC

abundance: .
j_gene: TRBJ1-3
d_gene: .
v_gene: TRBV7-6
len: 13
CDR3aa: CASSGQPGNTIYF
CDR3nt: TGTGCCAGCAGCGGACAGCCTGGAAACACCATATATTTT

abundance: .
j_gene: TRBJ2-7
d_gene: .
v_gene: TRBV6-1
len: 15
CDR3aa: CASSPSGGHPYEQYF
CDR3nt: TGTGCCAGCAGTCCGTCGGGCGGGCATCCCTACGAGCAGTACTTC

abundance: .
j_gene: TRBJ1-1
d_gene: TRBD1
v_gene: TRBV9
len: 15
CDR3aa: CASSVEAGGSTEAFF
CDR3nt: TGTGCCAGCAGCGTAGAGGCAGGGGGTAGCACTGAAGCTTTCTTT

abundance: .
j_gene: TRBJ2-7
d_gene: .
v_gene: TRBV7-2
len: 13
CDR3aa: CASSLAPGDEQYF
CDR3nt: TGTGCCAGCAGCTTAGCCCCCGGAGACGAGCAGTACTTC

abundance: .
j_gene: TRBJ2-1
d_gene: .
v_gene: TRBV20-1
len: 10
CDR3aa: CSAKGNEQFF
CDR3nt: TGCAGTGCTAAGGGCAATGAGCAGTTCTTC

abundance: once
j_gene: TRBJ2-2
d_gene: TRBD2
v_gene: TRBV6-1
len: 18
CDR3aa: CASIERLARRGHGGELFF
CDR3nt: TGTGCCAGCATTGAAAGACTAGCGCGACGGGGACACGGCGGGGAGCTGTTTTTT

abundance: .
j_gene: TRBJ1-6
d_gene: .
v_gene: TRBV27
len: 14
CDR3aa: CASSSGTYNSPLHF
CDR3nt: TGTGCCAGCTCCTCCGGGACCTATAATTCACCCCTCCACTTT

abundance: .
j_gene: TRBJ2-1
d_gene: .
v_gene: TRBV11-3
len: 13
CDR3aa: CASSLGTGNEQFF
CDR3nt: TGTGCCAGCAGCTTAGGGACGGGTAATGAGCAGTTCTTC

abundance: .
j_gene: TRBJ2-1
d_gene: .
v_gene: TRBV5-1
len: 15
CDR3aa: CASSLGDQPVNEQFF
CDR3nt: TGCGCCAGCAGCTTAGGGGACCAACCGGTCAATGAGCAGTTCTTC

abundance: once
j_gene: TRBJ2-7
d_gene: TRBD2
v_gene: TRBV7-9
len: 15
CDR3aa: CASSWWGPGRGEQYF
CDR3nt: TGTGCCAGCAGCTGGTGGGGCCCTGGGAGGGGCGAGCAGTACTTC

abundance: .
j_gene: TRBJ2-7
d_gene: TRBD2
v_gene: TRBV9
len: 16
CDR3aa: CASSSNGGGREREQYF
CDR3nt: TGTGCCAGCAGCTCGAACGGGGGGGGCCGCGAACGCGAGCAGTACTTC

abundance: .
j_gene: TRBJ1-2
d_gene: .
v_gene: TRBV11-2
len: 12
CDR3aa: CASSLDSYGYTF
CDR3nt: TGTGCCAGCAGCTTAGATTCCTATGGCTACACCTTC

abundance: .
j_gene: TRBJ1-2
d_gene: TRBD1
v_gene: TRBV18
len: 15
CDR3aa: CASSPSLGQEYGYTF
CDR3nt: TGTGCCAGCTCACCGTCCCTGGGACAGGAATATGGCTACACCTTC

abundance: .
j_gene: TRBJ2-7
d_gene: .
v_gene: TRBV5-1
len: 15
CDR3aa: CASSFVGPGVDEQYF
CDR3nt: TGCGCCAGCAGCTTCGTGGGACCAGGGGTGGACGAGCAGTACTTC

abundance: .
j_gene: TRBJ2-7
d_gene: .
v_gene: TRBV14
len: 12
CDR3aa: CASSPQGYEQYF
CDR3nt: TGTGCCAGCAGTCCGCAGGGATACGAGCAGTACTTC

abundance: .
j_gene: TRBJ2-7
d_gene: TRBD2
v_gene: TRBV5-4
len: 18
CDR3aa: CASSVGGGGQSISYEQYF
CDR3nt: TGTGCCAGCAGCGTCGGGGGGGGAGGACAATCTATCTCCTACGAGCAGTACTTC

abundance: .
j_gene: TRBJ2-3
d_gene: TRBD2
v_gene: TRBV2
len: 15
CDR3aa: CASSEAQAGVDTQYF
CDR3nt: TGTGCCAGCAGTGAAGCGCAAGCGGGAGTCGATACGCAGTATTTT

abundance: .
j_gene: TRBJ2-1
d_gene: TRBD2
v_gene: TRBV29-1
len: 15
CDR3aa: CSVDKLAASYNEQFF
CDR3nt: TGCAGCGTGGACAAACTAGCGGCCTCCTACAATGAGCAGTTCTTC

abundance: .
j_gene: TRBJ2-5
d_gene: .
v_gene: TRBV14
len: 14
CDR3aa: CASSQLGGEETQYF
CDR3nt: TGTGCCAGCAGCCAATTAGGGGGAGAAGAGACCCAGTACTTC

abundance: once
j_gene: TRBJ2-7
d_gene: TRBD1
v_gene: TRBV7-3
len: 13
CDR3aa: CASSRRQGGEQYF
CDR3nt: TGTGCCAGCAGCCGTCGACAGGGCGGAGAGCAGTACTTC

abundance: .
j_gene: TRBJ1-2
d_gene: .
v_gene: TRBV10-1
len: 13
CDR3aa: CASSESKNYGYTF
CDR3nt: TGCGCCAGCAGTGAGTCAAAGAACTATGGCTACACCTTC

abundance: .
j_gene: TRBJ1-5
d_gene: .
v_gene: TRBV15
len: 14
CDR3aa: CATSSYNPHQPQHF
CDR3nt: TGTGCCACCAGCAGCTACAATCCGCATCAGCCCCAGCATTTT

abundance: .
j_gene: TRBJ2-3
d_gene: TRBD2
v_gene: TRBV7-2
len: 15
CDR3aa: CASSLETSGRNTQYF
CDR3nt: TGTGCCAGCAGCTTAGAGACTAGCGGGAGGAATACGCAGTATTTT

abundance: .
j_gene: TRBJ1-3
d_gene: TRBD1
v_gene: TRBV7-9
len: 13
CDR3aa: CASSRDRGNTIYF
CDR3nt: TGTGCCAGCAGCCGGGACAGGGGAAACACCATATATTTT

abundance: .
j_gene: TRBJ2-7
d_gene: .
v_gene: TRBV7-9
len: 17
CDR3aa: CASSFSGDTQGTYEQYF
CDR3nt: TGTGCCAGCAGCTTTAGCGGAGATACCCAGGGGACCTACGAGCAGTACTTC

abundance: .
j_gene: TRBJ1-4
d_gene: .
v_gene: TRBV7-8
len: 15
CDR3aa: CASSLVPGNFEKLFF
CDR3nt: TGTGCCAGCAGCTTAGTCCCGGGGAATTTTGAAAAACTGTTTTTT